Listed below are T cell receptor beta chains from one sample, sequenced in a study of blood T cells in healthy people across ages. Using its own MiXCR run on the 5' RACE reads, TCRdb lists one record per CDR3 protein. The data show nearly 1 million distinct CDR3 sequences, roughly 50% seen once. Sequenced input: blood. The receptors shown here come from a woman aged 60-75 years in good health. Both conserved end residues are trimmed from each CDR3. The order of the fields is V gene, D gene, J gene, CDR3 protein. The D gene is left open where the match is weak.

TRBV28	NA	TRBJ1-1	ASTEHRANTEAF
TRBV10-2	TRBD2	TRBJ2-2	ASKVGVLAGTGELF
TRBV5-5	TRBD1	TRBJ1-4	ASSGQGAGYYNEKLF
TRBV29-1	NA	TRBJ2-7	SGMVGDNSYEQY
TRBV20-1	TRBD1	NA	SARPTGGSVEQY
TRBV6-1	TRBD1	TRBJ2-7	ASKSRQGIYEQY
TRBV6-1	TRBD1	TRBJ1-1	ASSDGTGRNTEAF
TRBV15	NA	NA	ATSRDEGYEQY
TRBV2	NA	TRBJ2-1	ASSVQVGLYNEQF
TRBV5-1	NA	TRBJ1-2	ASSLGRGNWDGYT
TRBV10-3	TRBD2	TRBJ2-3	AIMGRENDDTQY
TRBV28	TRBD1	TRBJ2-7	ASSPGQQSHEQY
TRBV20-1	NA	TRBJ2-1	SARSYSGEQF
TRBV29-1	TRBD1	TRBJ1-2	SVRTGDLYGYT
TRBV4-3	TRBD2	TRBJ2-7	ASSQSWTSGRAFPYEQY
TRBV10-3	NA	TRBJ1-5	ATGQDNQPQH
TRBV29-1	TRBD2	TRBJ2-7	SVEGGLAGAYEQY
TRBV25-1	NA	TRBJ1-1	ASRVAYTEAF
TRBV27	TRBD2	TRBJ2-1	ASSPGTSGTGRQF
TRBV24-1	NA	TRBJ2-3	ATEKGETDTQY
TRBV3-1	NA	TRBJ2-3	ASSQPTGLTDTQY
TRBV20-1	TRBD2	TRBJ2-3	SAPLGRRESTDTQY
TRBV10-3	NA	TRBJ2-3	AIRDERYTDTRY
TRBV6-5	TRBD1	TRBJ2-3	ASRDRAGPSTDTQY
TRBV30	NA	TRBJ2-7	AWNGPYEQY
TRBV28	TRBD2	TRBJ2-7	ASSLAASGMPYEQY
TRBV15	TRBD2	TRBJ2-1	ATSRDALAGFYNEQF
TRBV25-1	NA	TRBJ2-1	ASKIGLTEEQF
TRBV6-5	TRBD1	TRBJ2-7	ASRWGQGKDEQY
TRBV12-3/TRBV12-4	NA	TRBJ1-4	ASSTDRTNEKLF
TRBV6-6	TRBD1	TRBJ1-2	ASSQDRGTVT
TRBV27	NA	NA	ASSSGGYYNEQY
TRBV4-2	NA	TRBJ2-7	ASSQEGTGIYEQY
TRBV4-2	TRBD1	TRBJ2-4	ASSLSTGGVTKNIQY
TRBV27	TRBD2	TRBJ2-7	ASSPGTSSSEQY
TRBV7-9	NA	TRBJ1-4	ASSSEGPTNEKLF
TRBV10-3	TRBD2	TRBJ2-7	ATTGTTYEQY
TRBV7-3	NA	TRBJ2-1	ASSAAPTGEQF
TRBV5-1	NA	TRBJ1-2	ASSLIREIGYT
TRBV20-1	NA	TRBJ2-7	SPRPGMYYEQY
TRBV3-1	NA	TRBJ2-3	ASSQFLGADTQY
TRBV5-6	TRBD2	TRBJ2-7	ASSSPSSGRGYNEQY
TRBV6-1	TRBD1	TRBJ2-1	ASSARDRYDNEQF
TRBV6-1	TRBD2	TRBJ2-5	ASSESGRAIETQY
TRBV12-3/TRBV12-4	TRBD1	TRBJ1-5	ASSPDREWGNQPQH
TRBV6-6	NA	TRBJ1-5	ASSYVGRQPQH
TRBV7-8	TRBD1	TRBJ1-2	ASSRGRGQGYGYT
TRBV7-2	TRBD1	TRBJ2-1	ASSTPTGSYNEQF
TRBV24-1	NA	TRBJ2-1	ATSDLWGNEQF
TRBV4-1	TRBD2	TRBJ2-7	ASSPTSAPYEQY
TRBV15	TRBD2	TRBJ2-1	ATSREGLAGVDNEQF